This T cell receptor beta chain was observed in a study of technical replicates of blood from a handful of donors. The germline V and J ends were trimmed by 6 bases and 7 bases, with 28 bases remaining between them. The germline V gene has CDR1 MDHEN and CDR2 SYDVKM. The CDR3 extends over 17 amino acids. Sequencing used immunoSEQ multiplex PCR; TCRdb keeps in-frame clones, though not all of them. Found here are about 13,000 clones, roughly 77% of them singletons; the top ten hold roughly an eighth. The sequence was collected from a human donor in good health. This chain connects TRBV28 to TRBJ2-7; D is possibly TRBD1 (6 bases). Sequencing was carried out using PBMCs. CDR3 loop: CASSLTSYRAPRGEQYF. DNA of the CDR3: TGTGCCAGCAGCCTTACCTCTTACAGGGCGCCCCGTGGAGAGCAGTACTTC.